This T cell receptor beta chain was found in a study of identical twins. TCRdb re-derived calls from the 5' RACE reads in MiXCR, one entry per CDR3 protein. The data show a few hundred thousand distinct CDR3 sequences, more than 9% seen once. Germline V lookup: CDR1 SQVTM, CDR2 ANQGSEA. V was clipped by 2 bases and J by 2 bases, with 13 bases between them. CDR3 length: 14 amino acids. This clonotype was detected ten times or more. The antigen remains undetermined. Notes on the study in general: The more abundant beta clonotypes in cord blood had fewer insertions, and memory repertoires did not show this.

The sample taken for sequencing was memory T cells sorted from blood. This receptor was taken from a man between 45 and 60 years old in good health. J is TRBJ2-7 and V is TRBV29-1; D gene unclear. The CDR3 sequence: CSVEFRDFAYEQYF. CDR3 coding DNA: TGCAGCGTTGAATTTAGGGATTTTGCCTACGAGCAGTACTTC.